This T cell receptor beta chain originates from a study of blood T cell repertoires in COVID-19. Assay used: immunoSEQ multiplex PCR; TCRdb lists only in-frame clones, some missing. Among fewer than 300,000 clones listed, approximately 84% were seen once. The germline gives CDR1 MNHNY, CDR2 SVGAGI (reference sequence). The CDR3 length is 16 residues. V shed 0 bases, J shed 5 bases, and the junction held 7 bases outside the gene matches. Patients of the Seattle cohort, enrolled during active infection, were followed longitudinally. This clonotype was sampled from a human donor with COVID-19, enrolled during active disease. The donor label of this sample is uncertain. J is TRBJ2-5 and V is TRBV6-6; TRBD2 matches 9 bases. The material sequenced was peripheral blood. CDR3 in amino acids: CASSYSITAGGETQYF. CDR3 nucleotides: TGTGCCAGCAGTTACTCGATCACAGCGGGAGGTGAGACCCAGTACTTC.